Listed below are T cell receptor beta chains from one sample, sequenced in a study of T cell responses to AZD1222 COVID-19 vaccine. This table comes from immunoSEQ multiplex PCR, and its TCRdb copy is limited to in-frame clones, with some not included. The sample includes approximately 190,000 clones, around nine tenths of them seen just once. This sample comprised peripheral blood, obtained 28 days after the second dose of the MenACWY control vaccine. The receptors come from an adult who received the MenACWY meningococcal vaccine as a control. Both conserved end residues are part of each CDR3. A D gene is named only where the DNA matches it firmly. Size values are once, few and many counts, or a class for expanded clones, and some rows have none.

TRBV15	.	TRBJ2-2	.	CATSRGGRNTGELFF	TGTGCCACCAGCAGAGGGGGGCGGAACACCGGGGAGCTGTTTTTT
TRBV29-1	.	TRBJ2-2	.	CSVEDLRGRKNTGELFF	TGCAGCGTTGAAGATCTGCGGGGAAGGAAGAACACCGGGGAGCTGTTTTTT
TRBV3-1/TRBV3-2	.	TRBJ2-3	.	CASSQAPGAPQYF	TGTGCCAGCAGCCAAGCCCCCGGAGCTCCGCAGTATTTT
TRBV7-9	.	TRBJ2-1	.	CASSLAGPVVNEQFF	TGTGCCAGCAGCTTAGCGGGTCCAGTCGTCAATGAGCAGTTCTTC
TRBV12-5	.	TRBJ1-3	.	CASGLPHGTFRAGNTIYF	TGTGCTAGTGGTTTGCCCCATGGGACCTTTCGGGCTGGAAACACCATATATTTT
TRBV6-2/TRBV6-3	TRBD2	TRBJ2-1	.	CASSRKLAGLIEQFF	TGTGCCAGCAGCCGAAAACTAGCGGGTCTTATTGAGCAGTTCTTC
TRBV29-1	.	TRBJ1-4	.	CSVAGFGEKLFF	TGCAGCGTTGCCGGGTTTGGAGAAAAACTGTTTTTT
TRBV7-2	TRBD2	TRBJ2-5	.	CASSLASGSQYF	TGTGCCAGCAGCTTAGCTAGCGGGAGCCAGTACTTC
TRBV20-1	TRBD1	TRBJ1-1	.	CSASRTGKAFF	TGCAGTGCTTCCCGGACAGGGAAAGCTTTCTTT
TRBV18	TRBD2	TRBJ2-1	once	CASSPTGLAVTRTYNEQFF	TGTGCCAGCTCACCAACCGGACTAGCGGTCACCCGAACCTACAATGAGCAGTTCTTC
TRBV30	.	TRBJ1-2	.	CASQGEGPHAGGYTF	TGTGCCTCCCAAGGGGAGGGTCCTCACGCTGGTGGCTACACCTTC
TRBV28	.	TRBJ1-6	once	CASSLLRGGSPLHF	TGTGCCAGCAGTTTACTCAGGGGTGGCTCACCCCTCCACTTT
TRBV18	TRBD1	TRBJ2-6	.	CASPSRPGQGNSGANVLTF	TGTGCCAGCCCTTCCCGACCGGGACAGGGAAACTCTGGGGCCAACGTCCTGACTTTC
TRBV10-2	.	TRBJ1-5	.	CASSEITGRRSNQPQHF	TGCGCCAGCAGTGAGATTACAGGGCGTCGGAGCAATCAGCCCCAGCATTTT
TRBV30	TRBD1	TRBJ1-5	once	CAWSTGDNQPQHF	TGTGCCTGGAGCACAGGGGACAATCAGCCCCAGCATTTT
TRBV11-2	.	TRBJ2-1	.	CASSLDHGRQDEQFF	TGTGCCAGCAGCTTAGATCATGGGCGACAGGATGAGCAGTTCTTC
TRBV7-2	.	TRBJ2-7	.	CASSPQVGASHEQYF	TGTGCCAGCAGCCCCCAAGTTGGCGCGTCACACGAGCAGTACTTC
TRBV28	.	TRBJ1-5	.	CASSLRPGGTGQPQHF	TGTGCCAGCAGTTTAAGGCCAGGAGGAACCGGTCAGCCCCAGCATTTT
TRBV3-1/TRBV3-2	TRBD2	TRBJ2-7	.	CASSRGLAGGREQYF	TGTGCCAGCAGCCGAGGACTAGCGGGAGGTAGGGAGCAGTACTTC
TRBV21-1	.	TRBJ2-1	once	CASSKVPAGGGNEQFF	TGTGCCAGCAGCAAAGTTCCAGCGGGAGGGGGTAATGAGCAGTTCTTC
TRBV12-5	TRBD2	TRBJ2-3	.	CASGSGLAGLPSHTQYF	TGTGCTAGTGGTTCAGGACTAGCGGGCCTGCCATCTCATACGCAGTATTTT
TRBV19	.	TRBJ1-1	.	CAIRPRGVDTEAFF	TGTGCCATCAGGCCCAGGGGAGTTGACACTGAAGCTTTCTTT
TRBV7-2	.	TRBJ1-5	.	CASSLEAWQPQHF	TGTGCCAGCAGCTTAGAAGCTTGGCAGCCCCAGCATTTT
TRBV7-2	TRBD1	TRBJ1-1	.	CASSLGTTGAVFGNEAFF	TGTGCCAGCAGCTTAGGGACCACAGGGGCCGTTTTTGGAAATGAAGCTTTCTTT
TRBV6-1	.	TRBJ2-1	.	CASSDQLALFDEQFF	TGTGCCAGCAGTGACCAACTAGCCCTATTCGATGAGCAGTTCTTC
TRBV4-3	TRBD1	TRBJ2-1	once	CASSQRGQVSSYNEQFF	TGCGCCAGCAGCCAGAGGGGACAGGTGAGCTCCTACAATGAGCAGTTCTTC
TRBV5-4	TRBD1	TRBJ1-2	.	CASSLDRGDGYTF	TGTGCCAGCAGCTTGGACAGGGGTGATGGCTACACCTTC
TRBV14	.	TRBJ2-1	.	CASSSGWVGGQFF	TGTGCCAGCAGCAGCGGGTGGGTCGGGGGCCAGTTCTTC
TRBV15	.	TRBJ1-2	.	CATSRLRTEGGYTF	TGTGCCACCAGCAGGCTAAGGACAGAAGGGGGCTACACCTTC
TRBV27	.	TRBJ1-1	.	CASSPYVVGNTEAFF	TGTGCCAGCAGCCCTTACGTCGTCGGGAACACTGAAGCTTTCTTT
TRBV7-8	TRBD1	TRBJ1-3	.	CASSRRWDRGDGNTIYF	TGTGCCAGCAGCCGACGGTGGGACAGGGGAGATGGAAACACCATATATTTT
TRBV5-5	.	TRBJ2-7	once	CASSWNQGNEQYF	TGTGCCAGCAGCTGGAACCAGGGTAACGAGCAGTACTTC
TRBV3-1/TRBV3-2	.	TRBJ2-2	.	CASRGAALTGELFF	TGTGCCAGCAGGGGAGCGGCCCTCACCGGGGAGCTGTTTTTT
TRBV29-1	.	TRBJ1-2	.	CSAVLVSVNYGYTF	TGCAGCGCCGTCCTGGTCTCGGTTAACTATGGCTACACCTTC
TRBV11-2	.	TRBJ2-2	.	CASSLMVGTGELFF	TGTGCCAGCAGCTTAATGGTCGGCACCGGGGAGCTGTTTTTT
TRBV4-3	TRBD2	TRBJ2-7	.	CASSQELAGEIDEQYF	TGCGCCAGCAGCCAAGAGCTAGCGGGAGAAATCGACGAGCAGTACTTC
TRBV5-1	.	TRBJ1-4	.	CASSFREPNEKLFF	TGCGCCAGCAGCTTCAGGGAGCCTAATGAAAAACTGTTTTTT
TRBV4-2	.	TRBJ2-3	.	CASSQDRRTDTQYF	TGTGCCAGCAGCCAAGACCGGCGCACAGATACGCAGTATTTT
TRBV6-5	.	TRBJ2-2	.	CASSYLRGGNTGELFF	TGTGCCAGCAGTTATCTAAGGGGGGGGAACACCGGGGAGCTGTTTTTT
TRBV15	.	TRBJ2-7	.	CATSRELRQQYF	TGTGCCACCAGCAGAGAATTGAGACAGCAGTACTTC
TRBV19	TRBD1	TRBJ1-6	.	CASSMVQGVYNSPLHF	TGTGCCAGTAGTATGGTACAGGGGGTCTATAATTCACCCCTCCACTTT
TRBV2	TRBD2	TRBJ2-2	.	CASSLGLVTGELFF	TGTGCCAGCAGCCTGGGACTAGTCACCGGGGAGCTGTTTTTT